Shown below are 22 T cell receptor beta chains from a single sample sequenced in a study of cytomegalovirus exposure and HLA in healthy donors (dated by TCRdb to about 2017). Library method: the immunoSEQ multiplex PCR assay. Entries here come from immuneACCESS through TCRdb and include only in-frame sequences with V and J called. Some clones fail to appear in such tables; in the studies checked, an unresolved V gene covers under half of the shortfall, and the cause of the remainder is unknown. For this sample the table gives some 170,000 clones, of which less than 90% were detected only once. Under 7% of the sample is held by the ten biggest clonotypes. Sequencing was carried out using PBMCs. These receptors all come from a woman aged 30 to 39 in good health and CMV-seronegative.

V and J are TRBV2 and TRBJ2-5; no clear D. Germline V gives CDR1 SNHLY, CDR2 FYNNEI. V was shortened by 3 bases and J by 0 bases, with 17 bases between the two germline ends. The CDR3 length is 17 residues. CDR3 in DNA: TGTGCCAGCAGTGACCGTTTTTTGGGGATCTACCAAGAGACCCAGTACTTC. Amino acids: CASSDRFLGIYQETQYF.

This rearrangement joins TRBV6-5 to TRBJ1-1; D is undetermined. CDR3 size: 15 residues. Germline assignment: CDR1 MNHEY and CDR2 SVGAGI. Trimming removed 5 bases from V and 3 bases from J, with 16 bases in between. The CDR3 bases are TGTGCCAGCAGTGTGGGTTGGCGGAGGGACACTGAAGCTTTCTTT. Its protein product is CASSVGWRRDTEAFF.

The chain couples TRBV4-3 to TRBJ2-7, with D possibly matching TRBD1 (5 bases). V was trimmed by 0 bases and J by 2 bases, leaving 8 bases between them. The length of the CDR3 is 14 residues. Looked up from germline, CDR1 is LGHNA and CDR2 is YSLEER. CDR3 protein: CASSQDYRPYEQYF. CDR3 sequence (DNA): TGCGCCAGCAGCCAAGATTACAGGCCCTACGAGCAGTACTTC.

The chain uses TRBV6-5 and TRBJ1-5; 7 nucleotides match TRBD1. Unmatched junction bases numbered 4, after V lost 4 bases and J lost 7 bases. CDR1 is MNHEY, CDR2 SVGAGI, per germline. There are 13 residues in the CDR3. The DNA for the CDR3 is TGTGCCAGCAGTTTAACAGGGGCCCAGCCCCAGCATTTT. Its translation: CASSLTGAQPQHF.

V is TRBV28 and J is TRBJ2-7, with 14 bases fitting TRBD2. V shed 6 bases, J shed 6 bases, and the junction held 7 bases outside the gene matches. This CDR3 is built from 15 residues. Germline V gene data show CDR1 as MDHEN and CDR2 as SYDVKM. This CDR3 reads CASSPRGTSGGEQYF. The DNA of the CDR3 is TGTGCCAGCAGCCCCAGGGGGACTAGCGGGGGCGAGCAGTACTTC.

The table lists this clone with a few counts. The chain carries TRBV2 and TRBJ2-7; tentative D call: TRBD2 (6 bases). This CDR3 is 15 amino acids long. Germline V gene sequence: CDR1 SNHLY, CDR2 FYNNEI. V was pared by 1 base and J by 0 bases, with 10 bases between. CDR3 loop: CASSEDSGSSYEQYF. CDR3 in DNA: TGTGCCAGCAGTGAAGATAGCGGTAGCTCCTACGAGCAGTACTTC.

This chain joins TRBV27 and TRBJ1-1, with 11 bases fitting TRBD1. Germline CDR1 is MNHEY and CDR2 is SMNVEV (reference sequence). V lost 2 bases to trimming and J lost 8 bases; unmatched junction nucleotides: 1. The CDR3 consists of 13 residues. The CDR3 DNA is TGTGCCAGCAGTTTAGGGACAGGGGGGGAAGCTTTCTTT. Protein: CASSLGTGGEAFF.

This clone has just a few counts. The chain has TRBV28 and TRBJ2-1, with 9 bases identical to TRBD2. J lost 6 bases, V lost 4 bases, and 7 bases had no gene match. Germline values: CDR1 MDHEN, CDR2 SYDVKM. CDR3 size: 15 residues. CDR3 region: CASSSPGTSSNEQFF. The CDR3 DNA sequence: TGTGCCAGCAGTTCCCCCGGGACTAGCTCCAATGAGCAGTTCTTC.

V and J are TRBV6-5 and TRBJ1-6; no reliable D call. The CDR3 is 15 amino acids. In germline, CDR1 is MNHEY, CDR2 SVGAGI. The germline V and J ends were trimmed by 6 bases and 5 bases, with 14 bases remaining between them. The CDR3 here is CASSQSRWNNSPLHF. The CDR3 DNA reads as TGTGCCAGCAGCCAATCACGGTGGAATAATTCACCCCTCCACTTT.

The chain has TRBV11-2 and TRBJ2-7; no definite D call. Trimming pared 1 base from V and 4 bases from J, leaving 5 bases between. Germline CDR1 SGHAT, CDR2 FQNNGV. CDR3 size: 12 residues. CDR3 in amino acids: CASSLAGYEQYF. The CDR3 nucleotides are TGTGCCAGCAGCTTAGCAGGATACGAGCAGTACTTC.

The CDR3 nucleotides are TGTGCCAGCGCTGGCCAGGGGACTAATGAAAAACTGTTTTTT. The encoded protein is CASAGQGTNEKLFF. V and J are TRBV7-9 and TRBJ1-4; perhaps TRBD1 as D (6 bases). Trimming left V 8 bases short and J 2 bases short, with 12 bases between. CDR1 is SEHNR and CDR2 is FQNEAQ in the germline V gene (reference sequence). This CDR3 comprises 14 residues.

This rearrangement joins TRBV11-1 to TRBJ2-2; D possibly corresponds to TRBD1 (5 bases). The CDR3 has 14 residues. Trimming removed 3 bases at V and 5 bases at J, with 10 bases between. Germline CDR1 SGHAT, CDR2 FQDESV (reference sequence). This chain's CDR3 is CASSFKGRTGELFF. As DNA, the CDR3 is TGTGCCAGCAGCTTCAAGGGGCGGACCGGGGAGCTGTTTTTT.

The V call is TRBV5-1, the J call TRBJ1-1; D remains ambiguous. V dropped 0 bases and J dropped 4 bases, with 16 bases sitting between them. The CDR3 extends over 16 amino acids. Per germline, CDR1 SGHRS and CDR2 YFSETQ. CDR3 DNA sequence: TGCGCCAGCAGCTTGGCCATTAGATTGGGAGGCACTGAAGCTTTCTTT. Translation gives CASSLAIRLGGTEAFF.

The chain has TRBV4-3 and TRBJ2-3; no definite D call. Germline loops: CDR1 LGHNA, CDR2 YSLEER. V was pared by 0 bases and J by 4 bases, with 5 bases between. CDR3 length equals 13 residues. CDR3 sequence reads: CASSQDPADTQYF. The CDR3 nucleotides read TGCGCCAGCAGCCAAGATCCGGCAGATACGCAGTATTTT.

This rearrangement joins TRBV28 to TRBJ1-4; no firm D call. The V end was cut by 1 base, the J end by 8 bases, with 14 bases between. CDR3 length equals 15 residues. The germline gives CDR1 MDHEN, CDR2 SYDVKM. The CDR3 sequence is CASSLSTGIDEKLFF. Here the CDR3 DNA reads TGTGCCAGCAGTTTATCTACGGGGATCGACGAAAAACTGTTTTTT.

CDR3 sequence: CASSWTPGQGYEAFF. The DNA of the CDR3 is TGTGCCAGCAGCTGGACGCCGGGACAGGGGTATGAAGCTTTCTTT. This chain uses TRBV5-5 with TRBJ1-1; 10 bases agree with TRBD1. CDR3 size: 15 residues. The J segment lost 7 bases and the V segment lost 3 bases, leaving 9 bases of the junction unmatched. The germline CDR1 and CDR2 sequences are SGHKS and YYEKEE (reference sequence).

The chain employs TRBV13 and TRBJ1-4; TRBD1 agrees at 8 bases. Germline V gene lookup returns CDR1 PRHDT and CDR2 FYEKMQ (reference sequence). CDR3 length: 14 residues. Losses at the gene ends were 6 bases for V and 5 bases for J; bases not matched to a gene: 5. Written as DNA, the CDR3 is TGTGCCAGCAGTCAGGGGGCACGGAATGAAAAACTGTTTTTT. The encoded protein is CASSQGARNEKLFF.

This rearrangement joins TRBV27 to TRBJ2-7; no firm D call. This CDR3 region has 11 residues. V was clipped by 6 bases and J by 1 base, with 4 bases between them. CDR1 is MNHEY and CDR2 is SMNVEV in the germline V gene (reference sequence). As DNA, the CDR3 is TGTGCCAGCAGACAATCCTACGAGCAGTACTTC. Encoded protein: CASRQSYEQYF.

This chain links TRBV5-4 with TRBJ2-7, with a tentative D call TRBD2 (6 bases). This CDR3 spans 14 amino acids. Germline V gene data show CDR1 as SGHNT and CDR2 as YYREEE (reference sequence). The germline V and J ends were trimmed by 5 bases and 1 base, with 13 bases remaining between them. The CDR3 here is CASRPGTSSYEQYF. The CDR3 bases are TGTGCCAGCAGGCCCGGGACTTCTTCCTACGAGCAGTACTTC.

This chain uses TRBV7-3 with TRBJ1-2; the D gene is possibly TRBD1 (6 bases). V was cut by 2 bases and J by 1 base, with 20 bases left in between. CDR3 size: 18 residues. CDR1 and CDR2 (germline): SGHTA, FQGTGA. The CDR3 region is CASSLLGSPGELNYGYTF. In DNA, the CDR3 is TGTGCCAGCAGCTTACTCGGGTCCCCAGGGGAGCTTAACTATGGCTACACCTTC.

This chain connects TRBV27 to TRBJ1-3; the D is unclear. CDR3 length: 15 amino acids. The V end lost 2 bases, the J end lost 0 bases, and 8 bases lay between the germline ends. In germline, CDR1 is MNHEY, CDR2 SMNVEV (reference sequence). Written as DNA, the CDR3 is TGTGCCAGCAGTTTAAAAGGGAACTCTGGAAACACCATATATTTT. It translates to CASSLKGNSGNTIYF.

The rearrangement links TRBV9 to TRBJ2-3; tentative D call: TRBD1 (6 bases). Germline assignment: CDR1 SGDLS and CDR2 YYNGEE. V gave up 0 bases and J gave up 0 bases, with 14 bases separating them. The CDR3 has 17 residues. CDR3 in DNA: TGTGCCAGCAGCGTAGAGAAAGGGGGTTTGAGCACAGATACGCAGTATTTT. This encodes CASSVEKGGLSTDTQYF.